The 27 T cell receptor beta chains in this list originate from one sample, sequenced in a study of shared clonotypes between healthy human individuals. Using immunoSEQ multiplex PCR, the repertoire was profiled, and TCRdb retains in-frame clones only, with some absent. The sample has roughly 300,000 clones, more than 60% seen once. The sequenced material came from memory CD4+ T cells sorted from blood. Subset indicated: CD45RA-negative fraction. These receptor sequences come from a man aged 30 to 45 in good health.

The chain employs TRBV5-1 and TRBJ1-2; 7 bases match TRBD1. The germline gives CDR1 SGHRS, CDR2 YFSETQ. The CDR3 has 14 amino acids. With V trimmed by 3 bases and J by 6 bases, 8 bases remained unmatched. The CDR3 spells CASSSLTGSNGYTF. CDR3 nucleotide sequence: TGCGCCAGCAGCTCCCTGACAGGGTCGAATGGCTACACCTTC.

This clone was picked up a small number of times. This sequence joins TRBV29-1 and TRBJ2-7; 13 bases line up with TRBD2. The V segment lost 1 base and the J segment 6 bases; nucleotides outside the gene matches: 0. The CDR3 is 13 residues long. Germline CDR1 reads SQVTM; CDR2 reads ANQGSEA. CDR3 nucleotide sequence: TGCAGCGTTGAAGGACTAGCGGGAGGCGAGCAGTACTTC. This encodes CSVEGLAGGEQYF.

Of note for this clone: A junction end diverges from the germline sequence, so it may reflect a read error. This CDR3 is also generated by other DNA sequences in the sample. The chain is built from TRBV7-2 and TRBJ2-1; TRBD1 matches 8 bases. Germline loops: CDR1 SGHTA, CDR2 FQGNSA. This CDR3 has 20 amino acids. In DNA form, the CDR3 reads TGTGCCAGCAGCTTAGCGCTAACGGACAGGGTTCCGTATGGATACAACGAGCAGTTCTTC. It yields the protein CASSLALTDRVPYGYNEQFF.

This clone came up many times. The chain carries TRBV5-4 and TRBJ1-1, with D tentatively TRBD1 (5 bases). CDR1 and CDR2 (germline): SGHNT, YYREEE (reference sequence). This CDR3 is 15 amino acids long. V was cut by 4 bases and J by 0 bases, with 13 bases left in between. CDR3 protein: CASSEKTALNTEAFF. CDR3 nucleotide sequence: TGTGCCAGCAGCGAAAAGACAGCTCTGAACACTGAAGCTTTCTTT.

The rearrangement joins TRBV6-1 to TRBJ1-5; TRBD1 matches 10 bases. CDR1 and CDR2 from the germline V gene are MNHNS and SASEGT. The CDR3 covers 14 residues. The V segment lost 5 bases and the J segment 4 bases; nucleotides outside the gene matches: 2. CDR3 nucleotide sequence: TGTGCCAGCAGTTGGACAGGGGGTAATCAGCCCCAGCATTTT. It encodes CASSWTGGNQPQHF.

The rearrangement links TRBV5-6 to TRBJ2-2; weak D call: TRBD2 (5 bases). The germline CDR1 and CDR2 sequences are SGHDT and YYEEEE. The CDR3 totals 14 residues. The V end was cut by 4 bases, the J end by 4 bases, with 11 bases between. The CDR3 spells CASSPTGVTGELFF. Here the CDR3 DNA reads TGTGCCAGCAGCCCGACCGGGGTCACCGGGGAGCTGTTTTTT.

The CDR3 region has the DNA TGTGCCAGCCATGGGGTGGCCTGGCCTACAGATACGCAGTATTTT. This gives the protein CASHGVAWPTDTQYF. The rearrangement joins TRBV28 to TRBJ2-3; D gene uncertain. Germline-derived CDR1 and CDR2 are MDHEN and SYDVKM. V was cut by 8 bases and J by 3 bases, with 18 bases left in between. The CDR3 totals 15 residues.

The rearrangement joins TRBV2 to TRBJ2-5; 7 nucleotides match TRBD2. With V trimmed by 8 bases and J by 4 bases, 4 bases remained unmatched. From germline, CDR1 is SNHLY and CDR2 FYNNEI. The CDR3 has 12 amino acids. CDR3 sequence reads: CASSGEGETQYF. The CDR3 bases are TGTGCCAGCTCCGGGGAGGGAGAGACCCAGTACTTC.

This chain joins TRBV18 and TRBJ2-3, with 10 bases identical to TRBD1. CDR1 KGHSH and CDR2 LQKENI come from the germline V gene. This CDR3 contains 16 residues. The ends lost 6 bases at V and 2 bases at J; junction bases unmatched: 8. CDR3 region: CASSPGTGDHTDTQYF. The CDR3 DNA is TGTGCCAGCTCGCCCGGGACAGGGGACCACACAGATACGCAGTATTTT.

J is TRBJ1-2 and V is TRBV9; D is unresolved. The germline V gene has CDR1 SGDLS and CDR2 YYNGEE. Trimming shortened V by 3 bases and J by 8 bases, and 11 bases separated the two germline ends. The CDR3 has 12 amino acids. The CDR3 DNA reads TGTGCCAGCAGCGGCCTGGTCGGAGGCTACACCTTC. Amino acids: CASSGLVGGYTF.

This CDR3 reads CASSPPRGGKGTDTQYF. The CDR3, as DNA: TGTGCCAGCAGCCCCCCCAGGGGGGGAAAAGGCACAGATACGCAGTATTTT. The genes are TRBV7-6 and TRBJ2-3, with D perhaps being TRBD1 or TRBD2 (7 bases each). Germline CDR1 is SGHVS and CDR2 is FNYEAQ. The CDR3 spans 17 residues. Trimming cost V 5 bases and J 1 base, with 19 bases left between them.

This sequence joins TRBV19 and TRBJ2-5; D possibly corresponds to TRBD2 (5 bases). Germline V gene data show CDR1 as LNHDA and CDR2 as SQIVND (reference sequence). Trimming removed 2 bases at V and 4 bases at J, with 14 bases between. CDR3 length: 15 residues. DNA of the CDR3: TGTGCCAGTAGTATATCCCCAGGACTCGGAGAGACCCAGTACTTC. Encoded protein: CASSISPGLGETQYF.

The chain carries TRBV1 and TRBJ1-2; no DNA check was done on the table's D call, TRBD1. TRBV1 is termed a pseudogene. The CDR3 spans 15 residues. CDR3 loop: CTSSNRVRRYYGYTF. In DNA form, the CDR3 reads TGCACCAGCAGTAACAGGGTACGACGGTACTATGGCTACACCTTC.

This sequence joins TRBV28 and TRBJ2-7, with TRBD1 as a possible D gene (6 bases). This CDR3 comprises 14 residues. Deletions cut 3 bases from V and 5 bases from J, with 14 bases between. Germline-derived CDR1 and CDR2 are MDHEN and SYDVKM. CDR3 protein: CASSLGAGWHEQYF. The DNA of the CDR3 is TGTGCCAGCAGTTTGGGGGCAGGGTGGCACGAGCAGTACTTC.

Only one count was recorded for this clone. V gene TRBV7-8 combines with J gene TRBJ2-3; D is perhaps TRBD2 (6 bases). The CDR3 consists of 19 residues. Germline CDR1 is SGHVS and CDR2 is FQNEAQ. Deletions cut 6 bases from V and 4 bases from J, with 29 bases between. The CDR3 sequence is CASRPRTPGLGQKADTQYF. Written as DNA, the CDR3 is TGTGCCAGCAGACCTAGAACGCCGGGACTTGGGCAGAAAGCAGATACGCAGTATTTT.

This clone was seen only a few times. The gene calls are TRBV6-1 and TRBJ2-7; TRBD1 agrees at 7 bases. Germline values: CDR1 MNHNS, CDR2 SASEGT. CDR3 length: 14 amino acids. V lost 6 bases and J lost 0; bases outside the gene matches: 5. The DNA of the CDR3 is TGTGCCAGCAGCCTTGGGACAGACTCCTACGAGCAGTACTTC. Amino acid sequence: CASSLGTDSYEQYF.

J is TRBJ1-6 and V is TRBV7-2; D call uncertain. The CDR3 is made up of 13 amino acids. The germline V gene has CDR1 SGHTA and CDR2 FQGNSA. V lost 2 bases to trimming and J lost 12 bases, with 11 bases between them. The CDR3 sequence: CASSLQAGEPLHF. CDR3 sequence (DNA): TGTGCCAGCAGCTTACAGGCGGGCGAACCCCTCCACTTT.

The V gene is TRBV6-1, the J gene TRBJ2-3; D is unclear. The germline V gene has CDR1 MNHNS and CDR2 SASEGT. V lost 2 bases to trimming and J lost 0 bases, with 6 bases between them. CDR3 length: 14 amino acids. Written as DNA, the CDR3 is TGTGCCAGCAGTGAAATCCTGAGCACAGATACGCAGTATTTT. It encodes CASSEILSTDTQYF.

The CDR3 sequence: CASRNAQGVGNQPQHF. The CDR3 coding sequence is TGTGCCAGCAGGAACGCACAGGGCGTGGGCAATCAGCCCCAGCATTTT. The chain joins TRBV28 to TRBJ1-5; D possibly corresponds to TRBD1 (6 bases). V was pared by 6 bases and J by 2 bases, with 17 bases between. Germline V gene lookup returns CDR1 MDHEN and CDR2 SYDVKM. The CDR3 consists of 16 residues. Combining the CDR3 with reference TRBV28 and TRBJ1-5 gives the whole variable domain DVKVTQSSRYLVKRTGEKVFLECVQDMDHENMFWYRQDPGLGLRLIYFSYDVKMKEKGDIPEGYSVSREKKERFSLILESASTNQTSMYLCASRNAQGVGNQPQHFGDGTRLSIL.

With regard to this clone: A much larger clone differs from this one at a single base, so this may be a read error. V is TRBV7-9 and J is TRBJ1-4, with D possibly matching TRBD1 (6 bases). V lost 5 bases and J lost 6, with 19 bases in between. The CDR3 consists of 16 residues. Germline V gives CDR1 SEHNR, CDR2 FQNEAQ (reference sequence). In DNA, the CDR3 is TGTGCCAGCAGCCACCTACCTGGACAGAGTGATGAAAAACTGTTTTTT. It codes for CASSHLPGQSDEKLFF.

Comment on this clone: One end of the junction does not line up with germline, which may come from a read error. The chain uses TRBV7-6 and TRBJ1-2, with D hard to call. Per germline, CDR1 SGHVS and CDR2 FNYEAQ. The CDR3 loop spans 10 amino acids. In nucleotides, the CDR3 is TGTGCCAGCAGCTTAGGTTCCGAGAACTTC. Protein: CASSLGSENF.

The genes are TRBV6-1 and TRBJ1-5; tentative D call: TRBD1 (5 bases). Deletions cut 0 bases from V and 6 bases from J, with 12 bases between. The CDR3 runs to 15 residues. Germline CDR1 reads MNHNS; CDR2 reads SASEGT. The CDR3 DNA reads TGTGCCAGCAGTGAAGCGGGGGGAACAGCTCAGCCCCAGCATTTT. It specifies CASSEAGGTAQPQHF.

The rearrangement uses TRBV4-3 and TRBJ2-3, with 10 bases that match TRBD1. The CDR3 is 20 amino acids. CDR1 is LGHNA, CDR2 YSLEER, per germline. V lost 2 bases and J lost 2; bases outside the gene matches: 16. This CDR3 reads CASSQYPTGTGDTLTDTQYF. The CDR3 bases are TGCGCCAGCAGCCAATACCCGACCGGGACAGGGGACACCCTCACAGATACGCAGTATTTT.

This chain's CDR3 is CASSQVRGAGELFF. DNA for the CDR3: TGTGCCAGCAGCCAAGTCCGTGGAGCCGGGGAGCTGTTTTTT. This chain connects TRBV14 to TRBJ2-2, with D hard to call. Per the germline V gene, CDR1 is SGHDN and CDR2 is FVKESK. Trimming removed 1 base at V and 6 bases at J, with 9 bases between. The CDR3 sequence is 14 residues long.

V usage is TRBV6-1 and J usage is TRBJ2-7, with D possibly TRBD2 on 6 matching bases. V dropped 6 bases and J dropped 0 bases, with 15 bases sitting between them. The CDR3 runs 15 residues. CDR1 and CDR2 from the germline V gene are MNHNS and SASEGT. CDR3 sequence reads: CASRDLASYSYEQYF. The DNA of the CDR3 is TGTGCCAGCAGAGATCTAGCGTCCTACTCCTACGAGCAGTACTTC.

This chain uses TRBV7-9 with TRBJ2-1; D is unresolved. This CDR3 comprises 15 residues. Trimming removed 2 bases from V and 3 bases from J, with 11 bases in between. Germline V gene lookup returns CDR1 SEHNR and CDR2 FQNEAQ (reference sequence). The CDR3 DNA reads TGTGCCAGCAGCTTAAGTAACCGTTTCTACAATGAGCAGTTCTTC. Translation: CASSLSNRFYNEQFF.

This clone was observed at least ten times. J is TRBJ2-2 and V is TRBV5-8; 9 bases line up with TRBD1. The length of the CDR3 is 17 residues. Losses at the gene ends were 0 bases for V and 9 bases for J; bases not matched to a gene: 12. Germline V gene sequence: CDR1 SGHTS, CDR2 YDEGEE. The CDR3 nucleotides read TGTGCCAGCAGCTTGGAGAGCGGGACAGGGTTGATTCGGGAGCTGTTTTTT. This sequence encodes CASSLESGTGLIRELFF.